The rows below give T cell receptor beta chains drawn from one sample of a study of response to subunit inactivated influenza vaccine. TCRdb used MiXCR to reprocess the RT-PCR reads, holding one entry per CDR3 protein. The sample yields more than 150,000 distinct CDR3 sequences, around a tenth seen once. The starting material was CD8+ T cells sorted from PBMCs, obtained less than 25 months after vaccination. All receptors derive from a man aged 50 to 69 who received an inactivated influenza vaccine. Each CDR3 is given with its conserved first and last residue. The D gene is left open where the match is weak. A row's size may be missing; if present it is once, few, many or a size class.

j_gene | abundance | v_gene | d_gene | CDR3nt | CDR3aa
TRBJ1-1 | - | TRBV27 | - | TGTGCCAGCAGTTCCCCCGGGGAGATCACTGAAGCTTTCTTT | CASSSPGEITEAFF
TRBJ2-5 | - | TRBV11-3 | - | TGTGCCAGCAGCTTAAACTACGCACCAAGGACGGAGACCCAGTACTTC | CASSLNYAPRTETQYF
TRBJ2-1 | few | TRBV10-2 | - | TGCGCCAGCAACGACGGGTTTGGTGAGCAGTTCTTC | CASNDGFGEQFF
TRBJ2-1 | many | TRBV28 | - | TGTGCCAGCAGTTTTAGGTATGAGCAGTTCTTC | CASSFRYEQFF
TRBJ2-7 | - | TRBV7-2 | - | TGTGGCCTACGGAAAGGAAACGAGCAGTACTTC | CGLRKGNEQYF
TRBJ2-7 | - | TRBV2 | - | TGTGCCAGCAGGGAGGACAAGCCCTACGAGCAGTACTTC | CASREDKPYEQYF
TRBJ1-2 | - | TRBV5-1 | - | TGCGCCAGCAGCCGAGACGACAGGTCATATGGCTACACCTTC | CASSRDDRSYGYTF
TRBJ2-1 | - | TRBV5-4 | - | TGTGCCAGCAGCTCCAGCCACGGGGGCGGGAATGAGCAGTTCTTC | CASSSSHGGGNEQFF
TRBJ2-1 | few | TRBV15 | - | TGTGCCACCAGCAGTCCTCACGACCCCTACAATGAGCAGTTCTTC | CATSSPHDPYNEQFF
TRBJ2-7 | few | TRBV6-6 | - | TGTGCCAGCAGTTACGGACCAAAATACGAGCAGTACTTC | CASSYGPKYEQYF
TRBJ2-3 | many | TRBV7-9 | - | TGTGCCAGCAGCCCCGGGATGGATACGCAGTATTTT | CASSPGMDTQYF
TRBJ1-2 | - | TRBV5-1 | - | TGCGCCAGCAGCTTGGAGGGGGTACGGTCCTTGCTCTATGGCTACACCTTC | CASSLEGVRSLLYGYTF
TRBJ2-6 | - | TRBV28 | - | TGTGCCAGCAGTAGTACAACGAGCTCTGGGGCCAACGTCCTGACTTTC | CASSSTTSSGANVLTF
TRBJ2-5 | - | TRBV20-1 | - | TGCAGTGCCCTTCAAATGGGGGCAGGGGAGACCCAGTACTTC | CSALQMGAGETQYF
TRBJ2-5 | few | TRBV4-2 | TRBD2 | TGTGCCAGCAGCCACGAGCTAGCGGGGGGGCCAGGTCAAGAGACCCAGTACTTC | CASSHELAGGPGQETQYF
TRBJ2-4 | many | TRBV5-1 | - | TGCGCCAGCAGCTTGGGTTGGGGAGAAAACATTCAGTACTTC | CASSLGWGENIQYF